Presented here are 17 T cell receptor beta chains from one specimen sequenced in a study of identical twins. Each CDR3 protein gets one entry after TCRdb re-called the 5' RACE reads with MiXCR. The table has a few hundred thousand distinct CDR3 sequences, 10% seen once. Sequenced input: memory T cells sorted from blood. Receptor source: a man between 45 and 60 years old in good health.

In its sample, this clonotype was seen many times. The V call is TRBV6-2 or TRBV6-3, the J call TRBJ2-7, with 9 bases fitting TRBD1. After removal of 6 bases from V and 4 bases from J, the junction contained 7 bases not matched to a gene. Germline-derived CDR1 and CDR2 are MNHEY and SVGEGT. CDR3 length: 14 residues. The CDR3 DNA reads as TGTGCCAGCAGGCCGGGACAGGGACCTTACGAGCAGTACTTC. Protein sequence: CASRPGQGPYEQYF.

As concerns this clonotype: A much more abundant neighbour one base away suggests this may be a read error. This chain joins TRBV19 and TRBJ2-7; 8 positions match TRBD1. CDR3 length: 14 amino acids. Germline V gene sequence: CDR1 LNHDA, CDR2 SQIVND (reference sequence). Losses at the gene ends were 4 bases for V and 4 bases for J; bases not matched to a gene: 6. CDR3 in amino acids: CASSTRDRFYEQYF. The CDR3 bases are TGTGCCAGTAGTACCCGGGACAGGTTTTACGAGCAGTACTTC.

This clonotype was seen many times. The J gene is TRBJ2-7, the V gene TRBV7-2; D gene ambiguous. From germline, CDR1 is SGHTA and CDR2 FQGNSA. The CDR3 loop spans 11 amino acids. V lost 5 bases to trimming and J lost 4 bases, with 6 bases between them. The CDR3, as DNA: TGTGCCAGCAGCATCCTATACGAGCAGTACTTC. Protein product: CASSILYEQYF.

This clonotype was seen ten or more times. The V gene is TRBV7-9, the J gene TRBJ1-1; TRBD1 aligns across 7 bases. The ends lost 3 bases at V and 4 bases at J; junction bases unmatched: 5. This CDR3 has 14 amino acids. In germline, CDR1 is SEHNR, CDR2 FQNEAQ (reference sequence). The CDR3 bases are TGTGCCAGCAGCTTGACAGGGTTGGGCACTGAAGCTTTCTTT. Translating gives CASSLTGLGTEAFF.

This clonotype was seen a handful of times. The rearrangement links TRBV6-5 to TRBJ2-2, with 8 bases matching TRBD1. J gave up 2 bases and V 0 bases, and 5 bases lay outside the gene matches. The germline gives CDR1 MNHEY, CDR2 SVGAGI. The CDR3 has 17 amino acids. CDR3 region: CASSYSTGAVNTGELFF. The DNA of the CDR3 is TGTGCCAGCAGTTACTCGACAGGGGCCGTCAACACCGGGGAGCTGTTTTTT.

This clonotype was seen ten or more times. The chain joins TRBV7-2 to TRBJ1-3; D is ambiguous. The CDR3 contains 15 residues. Looked up from germline, CDR1 is SGHTA and CDR2 is FQGNSA. Trimming took off 6 bases at V and 0 bases at J, with 12 bases between the two ends. CDR3 region: CASSPTLHSGNTIYF. Written as DNA, the CDR3 is TGTGCCAGCAGTCCTACTTTACACTCTGGAAACACCATATATTTT.

This clonotype was found many times. The V gene is TRBV27, the J gene TRBJ2-2; D remains unclear. Trimming took 5 bases from V and 1 from J, leaving 8 bases between them. The CDR3 spans 14 residues. CDR1 is MNHEY and CDR2 is SMNVEV in the germline V gene (reference sequence). DNA for the CDR3: TGTGCCAGCAGTATCGGATGGAACACCGGGGAGCTGTTTTTT. This translates into CASSIGWNTGELFF.

This clonotype has ten or more counts. The rearrangement uses TRBV4-3 and TRBJ1-4; possible D gene TRBD1, 6 bases. The CDR3 consists of 16 residues. CDR1 and CDR2 from the germline V gene are LGHNA and YSLEER. With 4 bases removed from V and 0 bases from J, the gap between germline ends came to 12 bases. Here the CDR3 reads CASSLQGGATNEKLFF. The CDR3 bases are TGCGCCAGCAGCCTCCAAGGGGGAGCAACTAATGAAAAACTGTTTTTT.

In regard to this clonotype: It may be a read error: a sequence one base away is much more abundant. This rearrangement joins TRBV18 to TRBJ1-3; the D gene is possibly TRBD1 (6 bases). Germline values: CDR1 KGHSH, CDR2 LQKENI. The CDR3 is made up of 17 amino acids. For the CDR3, the DNA is TGTGCCAGCTTACCACCTGGGGGGGCGCCGACTGGAAACACCATATATTTT. Its protein product is CASLPPGGAPTGNTIYF.

This clonotype was picked up a small number of times. The J gene is TRBJ1-4, the V gene TRBV6-2 or TRBV6-3; TRBD1 is a possible D gene (5 bases). This CDR3 is built from 14 residues. The ends were cut back, 5 bases at V and 8 bases at J, with 15 bases in the middle. Germline assignment: CDR1 MNHEY and CDR2 SVGEGT. The CDR3 spells CASSHRDHKEKLFF. In DNA, the CDR3 is TGTGCCAGCAGTCACCGGGACCATAAGGAAAAACTGTTTTTT.

The sample holds many counts of this clonotype. The chain joins TRBV6-5 to TRBJ2-7; D is possibly TRBD2 (6 bases). Germline V gene sequence: CDR1 MNHEY, CDR2 SVGAGI. The germline V and J ends were trimmed by 4 bases and 0 bases, with 10 bases remaining between them. The CDR3 has 14 amino acids. The CDR3 DNA follows: TGTGCCAGCAGTTTCACGCGGGACTCCTACGAGCAGTACTTC. Translating gives CASSFTRDSYEQYF.

The CDR3 DNA reads TGTGCCAGCAGTTACGCAGACGGGGCGCAGGATGGCTACACCTTC. It is translated as CASSYADGAQDGYTF. The V call is TRBV6-5, the J call TRBJ1-2; a weak D match, TRBD1 (5 bases). Per the germline V gene, CDR1 is MNHEY and CDR2 is SVGAGI. Trimming pared 2 bases from V and 6 bases from J, leaving 16 bases between. The CDR3 sequence is 15 residues long.

This clonotype was counted many times. This CDR3 reads CASSYWSGLAKNIQYF. In nucleotides, the CDR3 is TGTGCCAGCAGTTACTGGTCAGGCCTAGCCAAAAACATTCAGTACTTC. The rearrangement links TRBV6-5 to TRBJ2-4, with D hard to call. Germline V gene data show CDR1 as MNHEY and CDR2 as SVGAGI. Trimming took off 1 base at V and 0 bases at J, with 10 bases between the two ends. The CDR3 is 16 amino acids.

V and J are TRBV20-1 and TRBJ1-5; unclear D gene. CDR3 length equals 12 residues. The germline gives CDR1 DFQATT, CDR2 SNEGSKA (reference sequence). Trimming took off 3 bases at V and 11 bases at J, with 14 bases between the two ends. The CDR3 region has the DNA TGCAGTGCTAGTAAGTCCGAGGGATCCCAGCATTTT. Translated, it gives CSASKSEGSQHF.

This clonotype has ten or more counts. V and J are TRBV5-6 and TRBJ2-7; D call uncertain. The germline V gene has CDR1 SGHDT and CDR2 YYEEEE. The V and J ends lost 1 base and 3 bases respectively, with 8 bases between them. The CDR3 has 13 residues. CDR3 coding DNA: TGTGCCAGCAGCTTGTCTTCAGGCTACGAGCAGTACTTC. Its protein is CASSLSSGYEQYF.

There are a few counts of this clonotype. The genes are TRBV7-6 and TRBJ2-3; TRBD1 agrees at 8 bases. Unmatched junction bases numbered 2, after V lost 1 base and J lost 5 bases. Looked up from germline, CDR1 is SGHVS and CDR2 is FNYEAQ. The CDR3 runs to 14 residues. The DNA for the CDR3 is TGTGCCAGCAGCTTAGGGACAGGGAAAGATACGCAGTATTTT. Its protein product is CASSLGTGKDTQYF.

The chain employs TRBV7-2 and TRBJ2-5; a possible D gene is TRBD2 (7 bases). The CDR3 runs to 15 residues. Germline CDR1 SGHTA, CDR2 FQGNSA. V was trimmed by 2 bases and J by 1 base, leaving 11 bases between them. CDR3 sequence reads: CASSLLRGPQETQYF. CDR3 sequence (DNA): TGTGCCAGCAGCTTATTGCGGGGGCCCCAAGAGACCCAGTACTTC.